Following are 10 T cell receptor beta chains from one sample sequenced in a study of blood T cell repertoires in COVID-19. Repertoires were generated with immunoSEQ multiplex PCR, while TCRdb's copy carries only in-frame clones and drops some. The sample contains some 240,000 clones, less than 90% of which appear only once. Sequences were obtained from peripheral blood. The receptors here all came from a woman aged 35 to 49 who had recovered from COVID-19.

The chain links TRBV2 to TRBJ2-3, with D tentatively TRBD2 (6 bases). Germline-derived CDR1 and CDR2 are SNHLY and FYNNEI. V lost 3 bases, J lost 1 base, and 11 bases lay in between. CDR3 size: 15 residues. The CDR3 coding sequence is TGTGCCAGCAGTGACCCGGGCGGGGGCACAGATACGCAGTATTTT. This sequence encodes CASSDPGGGTDTQYF.

This chain links TRBV28 with TRBJ1-4; tentative D call: TRBD1 (5 bases). Germline V CDR1 and CDR2: MDHEN, SYDVKM. Trimming shortened V by 5 bases and J by 7 bases, and 14 bases separated the two germline ends. The CDR3 runs to 14 residues. The CDR3 sequence is CASSPRGEGEKLFF. CDR3 DNA: TGTGCCAGCAGTCCCCGGGGGGAGGGTGAAAAACTGTTTTTT.

The CDR3 region is CASAAQGNTIYF. The CDR3 DNA sequence: TGTGCCAGCGCTGCTCAGGGAAACACCATATATTTT. This chain uses TRBV18 with TRBJ1-3; no firm D call. The CDR3 consists of 12 residues. V lost 8 bases to trimming and J lost 4 bases, with 9 bases between them. Germline CDR1 is KGHSH and CDR2 is LQKENI.

The J gene is TRBJ1-1, the V gene TRBV7-3, with D maybe TRBD1 (5 bases). Trimming stripped 5 bases from V and 1 base from J, with 11 bases between. The germline V gene encodes CDR1 SGHTA and CDR2 FQGTGA. The CDR3 totals 14 residues. This CDR3 is CASSQGAGNTEAFF. The CDR3 DNA is TGTGCCAGCAGCCAAGGGGCCGGGAACACTGAAGCTTTCTTT.

The chain's CDR3 is CASSLRPSGHINNEQFF. For the CDR3, the DNA is TGTGCCAGCAGTTTAAGGCCTAGCGGACACATCAACAATGAGCAGTTCTTC. This chain uses TRBV27 with TRBJ2-1, with 7 bases that match TRBD2. Per the germline V gene, CDR1 is MNHEY and CDR2 is SMNVEV (reference sequence). The CDR3 length is 17 residues. V lost 2 bases to trimming and J lost 5 bases; unmatched junction nucleotides: 12.

The J gene is TRBJ1-5, the V gene TRBV27; the D gene is possibly TRBD1 (5 bases). CDR1 MNHEY and CDR2 SMNVEV come from the germline V gene (reference sequence). The ends were cut back, 4 bases at V and 3 bases at J, with 13 bases in the middle. This CDR3 is built from 15 residues. The CDR3 sequence: CASSYGQGHNQPQHF. CDR3 coding DNA: TGTGCCAGCAGTTATGGACAAGGTCACAATCAGCCCCAGCATTTT.

J is TRBJ1-6 and V is TRBV30, with TRBD1 matching over 10 bases. Germline V CDR1 and CDR2: GTSNPN, SVGIG (reference sequence). V shed 4 bases, J shed 10 bases, and the junction held 10 bases outside the gene matches. This CDR3 is built from 15 residues. Here the CDR3 reads CAWNTGGTGDSPLHF. In nucleotides, the CDR3 is TGTGCCTGGAACACGGGGGGGACAGGGGACTCACCCCTCCACTTT.

The V call is TRBV29-1, the J call TRBJ2-3, with TRBD2 matching over 15 bases. Germline CDR1 SQVTM, CDR2 ANQGSEA. J was trimmed by 3 bases and V by 7 bases; bases with no gene match: 2. CDR3 length: 14 amino acids. The DNA of the CDR3 is TGCAGCGGAGGGACTAGCGGGGGGACAGATACGCAGTATTTT. Translating it yields CSGGTSGGTDTQYF.

The chain uses TRBV5-5 and TRBJ2-7, with TRBD1 as a possible D gene (7 bases). Germline lookup yields CDR1 SGHKS and CDR2 YYEKEE (reference sequence). The CDR3 has 16 residues. V was pared by 1 base and J by 1 base, with 15 bases between. CDR3 bases: TGTGCCAGCAGCTTGAGCCTGCAGGGGGGTTCCTACGAGCAGTACTTC. Protein: CASSLSLQGGSYEQYF. The variable domain in full, with the rest retrieved from reference TRBV5-5 and TRBJ2-7, is DAGVTQSPTHLIKTRGQQVTLRCSPISGHKSVSWYQQVLGQGPQFIFQYYEKEERGRGNFPDRFSARQFPNYSSELNVNALLLGDSALYLCASSLSLQGGSYEQYFGPGTRLTVT.

The chain employs TRBV10-3 and TRBJ2-2, with 10 bases fitting TRBD2. J was trimmed by 12 bases and V by 5 bases; bases with no gene match: 12. There are 15 residues in the CDR3. The germline V gene encodes CDR1 ENHRY and CDR2 SYGVKD. The CDR3 protein is CAISPEPTSGDKLFF. The CDR3 DNA sequence: TGTGCCATCAGTCCGGAACCTACTAGCGGGGATAAGCTGTTTTTT.